This T cell receptor (beta chain) comes out of a study of CD8 T cells in ankylosing spondylitis. Study observations and caveats: Existing reports had already noted some motif variants in reactive arthritis synovial fluid and blood. Apparently characteristic of ankylosing spondylitis blood was a TCR beta motif (eight highly homologous variants). Relatively rare in peripheral blood, disease-linked clones were also CD8+.

With respect to this clonotype: Its target is not known.

This CDR3 comprises 14 residues. Trimming removed 6 bases from V and 4 bases from J, with 13 bases in between. As the method for making TCR beta libraries, quantitative 5'-RACE with molecular barcodes was used. In TCRdb, the 5' RACE reads were re-called with MiXCR into one record per CDR3 protein. This table holds over 150,000 distinct CDR3 sequences, 18% found once. V gene TRBV12-3 or TRBV12-4 combines with J gene TRBJ1-5, with D possibly TRBD1 on 6 matching bases. The clonotype comes from a male donor under 30 with ankylosing spondylitis or in good health (not recorded which). Sequencing was carried out using blood, either unsorted or a sorted T cell fraction (not recorded which). CDR3 nucleotide sequence: TGTGCCAGCAGGCGCATAGGGGGGAATCAGCCCCAGCATTTT. Translating gives CASRRIGGNQPQHF.